Listed below are T cell receptor beta chains from one sample, sequenced in a study of T cell responses to AZD1222 COVID-19 vaccine. The method was immunoSEQ multiplex PCR; TCRdb's version includes in-frame clones alone and lacks a portion of them. Of about 120,000 clones in the sample, 80% to 95% were seen once. Source: peripheral blood, taken 28 days after the second dose of the MenACWY control vaccine. Receptors were obtained from an adult who received the MenACWY meningococcal vaccine as a control. The conserved cysteine and the conserved F or W are not part of the CDR3 here. A D gene is named only where the DNA matches it firmly.

d_call,j_call,v_call,cdr3_aa
.,TRBJ2-7,TRBV28,ASMRPRSYEQY
.,TRBJ1-2,TRBV2,ASSEEGSYEGYT
TRBD1,TRBJ1-2,TRBV10-2,ASSEIFGQGLGGYT
.,TRBJ1-1,TRBV18,ASSPRRDTEAF
.,TRBJ2-1,TRBV18,ASSQGQRRYNEQF
TRBD1,TRBJ1-4,TRBV29-1,SVARTGDEKLF
.,TRBJ2-7,TRBV7-9,ASSPRDGLEQY
TRBD1,TRBJ2-1,TRBV4-2,ASSQSYRGSSYNEQF
TRBD2,TRBJ2-5,TRBV10-2,ASSEWASGRVGETQY
.,TRBJ2-2,TRBV6-6,ASSYRGTGELF
.,TRBJ2-2,TRBV7-9,ASSLPRSGELF
TRBD1,TRBJ1-2,TRBV6-5,ASSFSDRLIGGYT
.,TRBJ2-3,TRBV6-4,ASSLAGASTDTQY
.,TRBJ2-3,TRBV10-3,AISGSSRDSTDTQY
.,TRBJ2-5,TRBV5-1,ASSLEGSGETQY
.,TRBJ2-7,TRBV21-1,ASTRDRGREQY
.,TRBJ2-2,TRBV7-7,ASSQGPPAATGELF
.,TRBJ2-1,TRBV24-1,ATSDSPSSYNEQF
.,TRBJ1-2,TRBV4-3,ASSQDSDSDYGYT
TRBD1,TRBJ2-1,TRBV7-2,ASSAKWDQTGGSRNEQF
TRBD2,TRBJ2-2,TRBV3-1/TRBV3-2,ASAGAGTSFRELF
.,TRBJ2-1,TRBV19,ASSISGAWGRNEQF
TRBD2,TRBJ2-2,TRBV5-4,ASSPALRGESGELF
.,TRBJ2-2,TRBV11-3,ASSLGGGGTGELF
.,TRBJ2-4,TRBV19,ASSPGRAANIQY
.,TRBJ2-1,TRBV27,ASSFVTLSYNEQF
.,TRBJ1-1,TRBV19,ASIPWEGWGEAF
.,TRBJ2-3,TRBV7-2,ASSSQGPDTQY
TRBD1,TRBJ1-5,TRBV27,ASSKDRDSNQPQH
.,TRBJ2-2,TRBV18,ASSPRGINTGELF
TRBD1,TRBJ2-5,TRBV5-6,ASSLDRSGTQY
.,TRBJ2-2,TRBV28,ASSLGQTQIGELF
.,TRBJ1-3,TRBV18,ASSPGPVGTGNTIY
.,TRBJ2-1,TRBV23-1,ASSHPRFRGNFNEQF
TRBD1,TRBJ1-2,TRBV29-1,SVDGTGGVNYGYT
.,TRBJ1-5,TRBV5-4,ASSLDGNQPQH
.,TRBJ1-6,TRBV28,ASKKGPTPLNPSPLH
.,TRBJ1-3,TRBV18,ASSPLSDSGNTIY
TRBD2,TRBJ2-1,TRBV19,ASRELAAYNEQF
.,TRBJ1-1,TRBV19,ASSMGMNTEAF
TRBD1,TRBJ1-1,TRBV18,ASSPTGAVNTEAF
.,TRBJ1-6,TRBV19,ASSIAPWQGTSPLH
TRBD2,TRBJ2-7,TRBV3-1/TRBV3-2,ASSRSSGGYEQY
.,TRBJ1-6,TRBV7-2,ASSLRGGSYNSPLH
TRBD1,TRBJ1-1,TRBV19,ASSIRFDRGRPTEAF
TRBD1,TRBJ2-3,TRBV9,ASSVPRQGSSTDTQY
.,TRBJ2-7,TRBV27,ASSLRDSYEQY
.,TRBJ2-2,TRBV6-2/TRBV6-3,ASSRGSYGQNTGELF
TRBD1,TRBJ1-1,TRBV24-1,ATSDIGTGPSF
TRBD1,TRBJ1-5,TRBV6-2/TRBV6-3,ASSYSYRGQNQPQH
.,TRBJ2-1,TRBV5-5,ASSLGPQGSSYNEQF
.,TRBJ2-1,TRBV7-6,ASSGDGGEQF
TRBD1,TRBJ1-5,TRBV28,ASSRLGTGAQPQH
.,TRBJ1-6,TRBV7-7,ASSYRTLRDSYNSPLH
.,TRBJ1-1,TRBV5-1,ASRLVSNTEAF
.,TRBJ1-2,TRBV11-3,ASSLVVGNYGYT
.,TRBJ2-3,TRBV5-1,ATRTESTDTQY
.,TRBJ2-3,TRBV24-1,ATSDLTGNTDTQY
TRBD1,TRBJ2-5,TRBV7-2,ASSAQGGETQY
.,TRBJ1-2,TRBV24-1,ATSDDDRFYGYT